What follows are 9 T cell receptor beta chains derived from one specimen sequenced in a study of OX40 agonist ivuxolimab in advanced cancers. Clones were sequenced by immunoSEQ multiplex PCR, and TCRdb holds only the in-frame ones, with some missing. The table includes fewer than 70,000 clones, over 80% detected once. The specimen was CD4+ or CD8+ T cells sorted from blood, collected in a trial of the OX40 agonist ivuxolimab. Receptors originate from an adult with an advanced solid tumor such as melanoma, head and neck, liver or kidney cancer.

V is TRBV4-3 and J is TRBJ2-6; 7 bases fit TRBD2. This CDR3 is 15 amino acids long. Germline CDR1 and CDR2: LGHNA and YSLEER. The ends lost 3 bases at V and 3 bases at J; junction bases unmatched: 2. The CDR3 is CASSHSGGGANVLTF. As DNA, the CDR3 is TGCGCCAGCAGCCACTCGGGGGGTGGGGCCAACGTCCTGACTTTC.

The chain uses TRBV6-1 and TRBJ2-5; 12 nucleotides align to TRBD2. This CDR3 region has 16 residues. Trimming at V came to 0 bases and at J to 2 bases, leaving 1 base not matched to a gene. Germline assignment: CDR1 MNHNS and CDR2 SASEGT. In DNA, the CDR3 is TGTGCCAGCAGTGAAGCAGGGACTAGCGGGCAAGAGACCCAGTACTTC. It translates to CASSEAGTSGQETQYF.

The J gene is TRBJ2-4, the V gene TRBV5-1, with D perhaps TRBD1 or TRBD2 (5 bases each). CDR3 length equals 17 residues. Trimming cost V 0 bases and J 0 bases, with 13 bases left between them. Germline CDR1 SGHRS, CDR2 YFSETQ. The CDR3 region has the DNA TGCGCCAGCAGCTTGGGACTGTCCGGGACAGCCAAAAACATTCAGTACTTC. Translation gives CASSLGLSGTAKNIQYF.

The chain links TRBV7-6 to TRBJ1-2; D not resolved. Trimming stripped 4 bases from V and 7 bases from J, with 10 bases between. CDR3 length: 12 residues. Germline V gene lookup returns CDR1 SGHVS and CDR2 FNYEAQ. The CDR3 coding sequence is TGTGCCAGCAGCTCCCGTGATAGTGGCTACACCTTC. This sequence encodes CASSSRDSGYTF. Complete variable domain (other parts from reference TRBV7-6 and TRBJ1-2): GAGVSQSPRYKVTKRGQDVALRCDPISGHVSLYWYRQALGQGPEFLTYFNYEAQQDKSGLPNDRFSAERPEGSISTLTIQRTEQRDSAMYRCASSSRDSGYTFGSGTRLTVV.

The chain is built from TRBV4-3 and TRBJ1-4; the D is unclear. The CDR3 has 16 residues. V gave up 0 bases and J gave up 5 bases, with 13 bases separating them. CDR1 is LGHNA, CDR2 YSLEER, per germline. CDR3 in amino acids: CASSQDRGVKNEKLFF. The CDR3 DNA reads as TGCGCCAGCAGCCAAGATCGCGGGGTTAAAAATGAAAAACTGTTTTTT.

This clone was counted once. The chain joins TRBV19 to TRBJ2-6; D is perhaps TRBD2 (6 bases). This CDR3 has 16 amino acids. The V and J ends lost 7 bases and 1 base respectively, with 14 bases between them. The V gene's germline CDR1 is LNHDA and CDR2 SQIVND (reference sequence). The CDR3 loop reads CASTLRRDSGANVLTF. CDR3 in DNA: TGTGCCAGTACCTTAAGGAGGGATTCTGGGGCCAACGTCCTGACTTTC.

V is TRBV7-9 and J is TRBJ2-5; D is perhaps TRBD2 (6 bases). CDR1 is SEHNR and CDR2 is FQNEAQ in the germline V gene (reference sequence). CDR3 size: 14 residues. Trimming removed 6 bases from V and 5 bases from J, with 16 bases in between. The CDR3 DNA reads TGTGCCAGCAGTCTAGGACTACTCTGGGAGACCCAGTACTTC. Encoded protein: CASSLGLLWETQYF.

CDR3 protein: CASSGGVLRGGYTF. The CDR3, as DNA: TGTGCCAGCAGTGGGGGGGTCCTGAGAGGAGGCTACACCTTC. The gene calls are TRBV6-1 and TRBJ1-2; tentative D call: TRBD1 (5 bases). The CDR3 sequence is 14 residues long. CDR1 MNHNS and CDR2 SASEGT come from the germline V gene. Deletions cut 4 bases from V and 8 bases from J, with 17 bases between.

The rearrangement uses TRBV5-1 and TRBJ2-3; 7 nucleotides match TRBD2. The germline V gene has CDR1 SGHRS and CDR2 YFSETQ. The CDR3 extends over 14 amino acids. With 10 bases clipped from V and 1 base from J, the junction kept 9 bases outside the gene matches. The CDR3 DNA reads as TGCGCCTCCTCCTGGCTAGCGGGCACAGATACGCAGTATTTT. This gives the protein CASSWLAGTDTQYF.